This T cell receptor beta chain was identified in a study of blood T cell repertoires in COVID-19. The method was immunoSEQ multiplex PCR; TCRdb's version includes in-frame clones alone and lacks a portion of them. Of 180,000 or so clones in the sample, 60% to 85% are singletons; the top ten hold roughly 8.7%. Trimming at V came to 2 bases and at J to 3 bases, leaving 7 bases not matched to a gene. The CDR3 contains 16 residues. Germline V gene lookup returns CDR1 LGHNA and CDR2 YNFKEQ. In its sample, this clone was seen many times. The rearrangement joins TRBV4-2 to TRBJ2-7; 10 positions agree with TRBD1. The material sequenced was peripheral blood. The sequence came from a woman aged 45-60 years with active or convalescent COVID-19. The DNA of the CDR3 is TGTGCCAGCAGCCAATTAGGGGGACAGGGGATCTACGAGCAGTACTTC. Protein: CASSQLGGQGIYEQYF.